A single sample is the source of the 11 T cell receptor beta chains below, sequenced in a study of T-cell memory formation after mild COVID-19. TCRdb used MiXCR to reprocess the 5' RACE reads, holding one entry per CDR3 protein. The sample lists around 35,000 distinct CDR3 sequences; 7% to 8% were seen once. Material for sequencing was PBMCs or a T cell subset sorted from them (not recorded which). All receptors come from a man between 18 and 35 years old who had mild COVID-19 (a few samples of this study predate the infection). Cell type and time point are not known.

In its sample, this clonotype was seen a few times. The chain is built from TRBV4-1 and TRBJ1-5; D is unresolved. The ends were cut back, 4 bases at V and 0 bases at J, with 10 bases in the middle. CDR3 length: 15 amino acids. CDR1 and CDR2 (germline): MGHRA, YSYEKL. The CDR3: CASSPRWVSNQPQHF. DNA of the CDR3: TGCGCCAGCAGCCCCCGCTGGGTTAGCAATCAGCCCCAGCATTTT.

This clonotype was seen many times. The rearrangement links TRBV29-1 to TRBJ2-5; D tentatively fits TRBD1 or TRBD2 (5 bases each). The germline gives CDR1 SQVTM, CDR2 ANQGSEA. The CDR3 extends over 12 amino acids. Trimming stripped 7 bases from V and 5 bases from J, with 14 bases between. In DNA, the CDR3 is TGCAGCGGTGGACTCTCAGGGGAGACCCAGTACTTC. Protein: CSGGLSGETQYF.

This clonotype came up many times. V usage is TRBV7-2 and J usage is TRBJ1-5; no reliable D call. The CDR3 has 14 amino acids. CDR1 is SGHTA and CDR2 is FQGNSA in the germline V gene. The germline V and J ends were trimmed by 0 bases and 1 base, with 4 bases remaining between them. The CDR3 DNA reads TGTGCCAGCAGCTTAGCCCCCAGCAATCAGCCCCAGCATTTT. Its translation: CASSLAPSNQPQHF.

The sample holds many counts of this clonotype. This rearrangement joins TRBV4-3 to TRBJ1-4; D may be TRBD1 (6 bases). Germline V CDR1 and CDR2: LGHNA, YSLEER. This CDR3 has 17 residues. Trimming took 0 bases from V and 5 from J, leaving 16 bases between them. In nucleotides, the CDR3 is TGCGCCAGCAGCCAAGAGACCCGTGGACAGTCAAATGAAAAACTGTTTTTT. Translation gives CASSQETRGQSNEKLFF.

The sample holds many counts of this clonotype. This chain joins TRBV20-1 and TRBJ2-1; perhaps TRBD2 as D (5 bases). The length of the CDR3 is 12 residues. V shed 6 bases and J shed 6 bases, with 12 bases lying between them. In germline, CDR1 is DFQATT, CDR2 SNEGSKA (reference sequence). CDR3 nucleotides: TGCAGTGCCCTCTCTCTAGCCAATGAGCAGTTCTTC. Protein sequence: CSALSLANEQFF.

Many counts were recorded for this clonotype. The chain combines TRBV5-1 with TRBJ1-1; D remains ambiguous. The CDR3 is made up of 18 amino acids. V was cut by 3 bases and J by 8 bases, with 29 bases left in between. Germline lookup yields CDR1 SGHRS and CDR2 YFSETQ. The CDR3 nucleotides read TGCGCCAGCAGCTCACAAGGAGCGGCGGATCTATGGCCTAGGGAAGCTTTCTTT. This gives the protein CASSSQGAADLWPREAFF.

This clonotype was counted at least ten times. The CDR3 region has the DNA TGTGCCAGCAGTCCTCCGGGACCCCTGTCCGAGCAGTACGTC. It specifies CASSPPGPLSEQYV. The rearrangement links TRBV12-3 or TRBV12-4 to TRBJ2-7; either TRBD1 or TRBD2 may supply D (5 bases each). Trimming cost V 5 bases and J 6 bases, with 17 bases left between them. The CDR3 consists of 14 residues.

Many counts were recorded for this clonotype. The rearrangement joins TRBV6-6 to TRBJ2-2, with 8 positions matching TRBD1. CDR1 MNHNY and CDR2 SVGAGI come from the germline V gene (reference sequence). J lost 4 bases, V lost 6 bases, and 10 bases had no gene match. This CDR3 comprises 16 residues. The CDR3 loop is CASRVKGQEITGELFF. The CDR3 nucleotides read TGTGCCAGCAGGGTGAAGGGACAGGAGATCACCGGGGAGCTGTTTTTT.

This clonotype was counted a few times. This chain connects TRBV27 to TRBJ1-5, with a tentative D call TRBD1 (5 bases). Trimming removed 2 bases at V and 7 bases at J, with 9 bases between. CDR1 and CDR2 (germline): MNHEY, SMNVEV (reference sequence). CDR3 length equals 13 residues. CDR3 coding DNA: TGTGCCAGCAGTTTAGGGGGGGAACAGCCCCAGCATTTT. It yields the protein CASSLGGEQPQHF.

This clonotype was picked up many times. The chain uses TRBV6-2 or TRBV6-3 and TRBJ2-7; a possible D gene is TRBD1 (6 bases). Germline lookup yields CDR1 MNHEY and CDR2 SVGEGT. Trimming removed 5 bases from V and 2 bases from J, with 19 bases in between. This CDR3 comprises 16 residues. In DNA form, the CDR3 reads TGTGCCAGCAGTGACTACGAAATTACAGGGACCTACGAGCAGTACGTC. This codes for CASSDYEITGTYEQYV.

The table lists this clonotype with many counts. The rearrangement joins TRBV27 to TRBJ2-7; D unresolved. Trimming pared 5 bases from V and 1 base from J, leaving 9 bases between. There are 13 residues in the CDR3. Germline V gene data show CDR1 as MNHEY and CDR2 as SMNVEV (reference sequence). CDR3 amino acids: CASSHGPSYEQYV. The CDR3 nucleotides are TGTGCCAGCAGTCACGGGCCATCCTACGAGCAGTACGTC.